A selection of T cell receptor beta chains follows, all from one sample in a study of identical twins. TCRdb re-derived calls from the 5' RACE reads in MiXCR, one entry per CDR3 protein. The table has some 1,700,000 distinct CDR3 sequences, 25% to 35% seen once; the top ten hold around 0.25%. Sequenced sample: cord blood. The receptors stem from a newborn girl in good health. The CDR3 runs from the conserved cysteine through the conserved F or W. The order of the fields is D gene, V gene, J gene, CDR3 length, clone size, CDR3 protein, CDR3 DNA. A D gene is named only where the DNA matches it firmly. Rows give clone size only sometimes, using once, few, many, or a class for an expanded clone.

d_gene: .; v_gene: TRBV20-1; j_gene: TRBJ2-1; len: 12; abundance: .; CDR3aa: CSAMEGYNEQFF; CDR3nt: TGCAGTGCTATGGAGGGGTACAATGAGCAGTTCTTC
d_gene: .; v_gene: TRBV3-1; j_gene: TRBJ2-3; len: 17; abundance: few; CDR3aa: CASGYGGLALSTDTQYF; CDR3nt: TGTGCCAGTGGATACGGGGGCCTAGCTCTTAGCACAGATACGCAGTATTTT
d_gene: TRBD1; v_gene: TRBV20-1; j_gene: TRBJ2-5; len: 11; abundance: few; CDR3aa: CSEGASLTQYF; CDR3nt: TGCAGTGAGGGGGCTTCTCTGACCCAGTACTTC
d_gene: TRBD2; v_gene: TRBV5-1; j_gene: TRBJ2-3; len: 19; abundance: .; CDR3aa: CASSFRGTRASGSTDTQYF; CDR3nt: TGCGCCAGCAGCTTTCGGGGGACTAGGGCTAGCGGGTCCACAGATACGCAGTATTTT
d_gene: .; v_gene: TRBV5-1; j_gene: TRBJ2-3; len: 16; abundance: few; CDR3aa: CASSLNVWGSTDTQYF; CDR3nt: TGCGCCAGCAGCTTGAACGTTTGGGGCAGCACAGATACGCAGTATTTT
d_gene: .; v_gene: TRBV4-1; j_gene: TRBJ2-1; len: 17; abundance: .; CDR3aa: CASSQERPLQFYNEQFF; CDR3nt: TGCGCCAGCAGCCAGGAGAGACCTCTACAATTCTACAATGAGCAGTTCTTC
d_gene: TRBD2; v_gene: TRBV9; j_gene: TRBJ2-3; len: 18; abundance: few; CDR3aa: CASSVAPASGGYTDTQYF; CDR3nt: TGTGCCAGCAGCGTAGCCCCAGCTAGCGGGGGGTACACAGATACGCAGTATTTT
d_gene: TRBD2; v_gene: TRBV20-1; j_gene: TRBJ2-5; len: 16; abundance: .; CDR3aa: CSASDKGLYTYNEQYF; CDR3nt: TGCAGTGCTAGCGACAAGGGACTATACACGTACAATGAGCAGTACTTC
d_gene: .; v_gene: TRBV2; j_gene: TRBJ2-3; len: 14; abundance: few; CDR3aa: CASRVDRPTDTQYF; CDR3nt: TGTGCCAGCAGAGTCGACAGGCCCACAGATACGCAGTATTTT
d_gene: .; v_gene: TRBV20-1; j_gene: TRBJ1-6; len: 15; abundance: .; CDR3aa: CSARHIQGRNSPLHF; CDR3nt: TGCAGTGCTAGACATATACAGGGTCGAAATTCACCCCTCCACTTT
d_gene: TRBD2; v_gene: TRBV3-1; j_gene: TRBJ2-1; len: 18; abundance: few; CDR3aa: CASSQVRLRLAGNNEQFF; CDR3nt: TGTGCCAGCAGCCAAGTAAGGCTTCGGCTAGCGGGAAACAATGAGCAGTTCTTC
d_gene: TRBD2; v_gene: TRBV7-9; j_gene: TRBJ2-1; len: 16; abundance: .; CDR3aa: CASSLGTSVAYNEQFF; CDR3nt: TGTGCCAGCAGCTTAGGGACTAGCGTAGCCTACAATGAGCAGTTCTTC
d_gene: .; v_gene: TRBV9; j_gene: TRBJ2-1; len: 15; abundance: few; CDR3aa: CASSDTGSSYNEQFF; CDR3nt: TGTGCCAGCAGCGATACTGGGAGCTCCTACAATGAGCAGTTCTTC
d_gene: .; v_gene: TRBV7-8; j_gene: TRBJ1-2; len: 17; abundance: .; CDR3aa: CASSLTPLVQANYGYTF; CDR3nt: TGTGCCAGCAGCTTAACCCCTTTAGTACAGGCCAACTATGGCTACACCTTC